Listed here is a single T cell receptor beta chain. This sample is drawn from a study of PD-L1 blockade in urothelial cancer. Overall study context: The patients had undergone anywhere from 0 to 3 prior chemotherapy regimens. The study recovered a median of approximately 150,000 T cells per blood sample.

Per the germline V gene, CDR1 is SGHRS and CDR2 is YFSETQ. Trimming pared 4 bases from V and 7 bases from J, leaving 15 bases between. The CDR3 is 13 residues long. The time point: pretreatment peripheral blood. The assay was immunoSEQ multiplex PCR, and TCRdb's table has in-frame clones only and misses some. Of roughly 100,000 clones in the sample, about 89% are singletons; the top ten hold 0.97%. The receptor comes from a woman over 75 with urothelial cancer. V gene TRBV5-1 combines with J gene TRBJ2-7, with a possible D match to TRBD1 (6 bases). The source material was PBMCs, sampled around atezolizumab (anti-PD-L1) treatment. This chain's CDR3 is CASSVQGDGEQYF. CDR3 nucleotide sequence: TGCGCCAGCAGCGTACAGGGTGATGGGGAGCAGTACTTC.